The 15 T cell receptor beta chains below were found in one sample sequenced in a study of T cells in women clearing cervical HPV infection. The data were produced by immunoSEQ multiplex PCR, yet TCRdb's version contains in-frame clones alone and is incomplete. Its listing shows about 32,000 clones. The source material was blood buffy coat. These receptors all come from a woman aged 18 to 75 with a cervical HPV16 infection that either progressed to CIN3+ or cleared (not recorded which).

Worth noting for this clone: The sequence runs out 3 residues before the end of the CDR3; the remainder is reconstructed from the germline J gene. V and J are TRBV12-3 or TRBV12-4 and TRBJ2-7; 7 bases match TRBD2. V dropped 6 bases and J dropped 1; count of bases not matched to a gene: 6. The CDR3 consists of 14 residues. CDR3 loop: CASSTSVGSYEQYF. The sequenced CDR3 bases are TGTGCCAGCAGCACTAGCGTTGGATCCTACGAG.

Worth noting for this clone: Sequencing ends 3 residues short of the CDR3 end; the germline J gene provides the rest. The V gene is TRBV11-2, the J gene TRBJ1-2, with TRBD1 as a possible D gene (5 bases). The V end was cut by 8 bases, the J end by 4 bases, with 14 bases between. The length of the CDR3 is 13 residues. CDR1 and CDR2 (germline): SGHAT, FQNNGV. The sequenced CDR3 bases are TGTGCCAGCGGATCTACAGGACGCTATGGC. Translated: CASGSTGRYG. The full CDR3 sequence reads CASGSTGRYGYTF.

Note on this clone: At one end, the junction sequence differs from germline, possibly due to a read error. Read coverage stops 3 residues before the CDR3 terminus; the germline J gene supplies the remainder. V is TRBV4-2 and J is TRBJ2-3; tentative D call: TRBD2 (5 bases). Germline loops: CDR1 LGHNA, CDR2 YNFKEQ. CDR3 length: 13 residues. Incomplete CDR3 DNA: TGCGCCAGCAGCCAAGAGAGGGTAGATACG. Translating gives CASSQERVDT. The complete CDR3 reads CASSQERVDTQYF.

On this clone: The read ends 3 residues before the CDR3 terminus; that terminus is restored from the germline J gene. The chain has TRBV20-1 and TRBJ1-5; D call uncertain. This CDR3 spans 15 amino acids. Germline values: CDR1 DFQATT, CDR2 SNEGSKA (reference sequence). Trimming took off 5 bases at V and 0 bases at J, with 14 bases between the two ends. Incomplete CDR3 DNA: TGCAGTGCTGCCCAGGTGGTCGGTAGCAATCAGCCC. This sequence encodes CSAAQVVGSNQP. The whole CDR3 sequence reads CSAAQVVGSNQPQHF.

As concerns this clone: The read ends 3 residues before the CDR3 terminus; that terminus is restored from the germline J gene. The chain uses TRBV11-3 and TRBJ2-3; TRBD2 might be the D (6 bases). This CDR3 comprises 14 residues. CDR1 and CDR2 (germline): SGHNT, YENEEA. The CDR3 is CASSLVGTAGTQYF. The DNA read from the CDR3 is TGTGCCAGCAGCTTAGTCGGGACCGCGGGGACG.

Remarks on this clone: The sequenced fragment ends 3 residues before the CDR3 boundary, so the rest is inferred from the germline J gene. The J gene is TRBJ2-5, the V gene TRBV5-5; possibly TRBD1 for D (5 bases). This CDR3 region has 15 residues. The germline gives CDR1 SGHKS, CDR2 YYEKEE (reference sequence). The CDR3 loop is CASSLPHSQTDTQYF. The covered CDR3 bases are TGTGCCAGCAGCTTGCCCCATTCGCAGACAGATACC.

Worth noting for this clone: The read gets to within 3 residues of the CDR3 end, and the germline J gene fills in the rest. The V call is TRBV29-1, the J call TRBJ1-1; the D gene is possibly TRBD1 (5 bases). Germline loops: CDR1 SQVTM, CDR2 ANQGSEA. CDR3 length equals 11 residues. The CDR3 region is CSVTTARGAFF. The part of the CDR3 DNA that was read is TGCAGCGTTACGACGGCTAGGGGT.

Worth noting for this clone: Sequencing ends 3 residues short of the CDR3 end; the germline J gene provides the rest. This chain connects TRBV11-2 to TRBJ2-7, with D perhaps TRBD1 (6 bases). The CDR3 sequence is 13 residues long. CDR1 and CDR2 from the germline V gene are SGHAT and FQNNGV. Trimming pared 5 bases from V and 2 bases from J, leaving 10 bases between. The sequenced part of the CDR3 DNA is TGTGCCAGCAGCCTCGGACAGCCCTACGAG. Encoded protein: CASSLGQPYE. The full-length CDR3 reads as CASSLGQPYEQYF.

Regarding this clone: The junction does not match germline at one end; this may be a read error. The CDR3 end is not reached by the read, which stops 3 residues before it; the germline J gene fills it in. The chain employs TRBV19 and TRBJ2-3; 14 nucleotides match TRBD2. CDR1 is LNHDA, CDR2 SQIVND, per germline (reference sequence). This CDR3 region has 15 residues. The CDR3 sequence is CASSLTSGGAETQYF. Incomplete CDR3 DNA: TGTGCCAGTAGCCTGACTAGCGGGGGGGCAGAGACG.

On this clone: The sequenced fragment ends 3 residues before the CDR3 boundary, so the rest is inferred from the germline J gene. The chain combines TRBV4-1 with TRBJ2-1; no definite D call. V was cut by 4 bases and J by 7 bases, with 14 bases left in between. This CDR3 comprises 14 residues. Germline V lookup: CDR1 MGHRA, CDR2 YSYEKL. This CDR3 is CASSPTSRQNEQFF. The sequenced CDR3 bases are TGCGCCAGCAGCCCGACATCCCGGCAGAATGAG.

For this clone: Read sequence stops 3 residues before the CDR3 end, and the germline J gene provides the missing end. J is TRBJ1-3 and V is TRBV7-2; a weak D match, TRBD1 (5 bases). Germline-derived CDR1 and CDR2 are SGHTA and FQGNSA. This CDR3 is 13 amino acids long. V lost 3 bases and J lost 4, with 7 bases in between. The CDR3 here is CASSFSGGNTIYF. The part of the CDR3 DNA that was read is TGTGCCAGCAGCTTTTCAGGGGGAAACACC.

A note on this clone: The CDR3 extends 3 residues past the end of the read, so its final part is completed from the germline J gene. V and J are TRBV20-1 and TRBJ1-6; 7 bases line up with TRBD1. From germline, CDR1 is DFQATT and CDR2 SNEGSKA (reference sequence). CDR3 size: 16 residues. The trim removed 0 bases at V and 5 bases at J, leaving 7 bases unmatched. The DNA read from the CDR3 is TGCAGTGCTAGAGATAGTTCGACAGGGAATAATTCACCC. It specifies CSARDSSTGNNSP. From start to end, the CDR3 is CSARDSSTGNNSPLHF.

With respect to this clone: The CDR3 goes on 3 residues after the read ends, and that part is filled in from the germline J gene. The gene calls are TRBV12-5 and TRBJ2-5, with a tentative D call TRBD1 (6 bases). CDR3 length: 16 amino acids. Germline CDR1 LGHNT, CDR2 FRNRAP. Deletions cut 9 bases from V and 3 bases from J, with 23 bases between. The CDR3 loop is CASARDIFSPKETQYF. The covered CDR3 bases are TGTGCTAGCGCCCGGGACATATTTTCTCCAAAAGAGACC.

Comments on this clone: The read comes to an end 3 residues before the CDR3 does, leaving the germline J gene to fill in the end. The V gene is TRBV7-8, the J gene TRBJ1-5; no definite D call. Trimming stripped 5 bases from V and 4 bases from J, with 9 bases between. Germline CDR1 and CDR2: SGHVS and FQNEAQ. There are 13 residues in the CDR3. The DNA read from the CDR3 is TGTGCCAGCAGCGTAGACGGGAATCAGCCC. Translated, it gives CASSVDGNQP. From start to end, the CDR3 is CASSVDGNQPQHF. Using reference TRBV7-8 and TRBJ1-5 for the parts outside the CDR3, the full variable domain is GAGVSQSPRYKVAKRGQDVALRCDPISGHVSLFWYQQALGQGPEFLTYFQNEAQLDKSGLPSDRFFAERPEGSVSTLKIQRTQQEDSAVYLCASSVDGNQPQHFGDGTRLSIL.

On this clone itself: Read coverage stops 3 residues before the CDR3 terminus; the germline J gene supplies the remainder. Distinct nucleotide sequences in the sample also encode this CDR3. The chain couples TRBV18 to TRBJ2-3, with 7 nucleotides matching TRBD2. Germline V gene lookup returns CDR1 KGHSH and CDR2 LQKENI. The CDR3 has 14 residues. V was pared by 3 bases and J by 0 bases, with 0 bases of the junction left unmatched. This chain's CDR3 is CASSPGLSTDTQYF. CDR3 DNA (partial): TGTGCCAGCTCACCGGGACTAAGCACAGATACG.